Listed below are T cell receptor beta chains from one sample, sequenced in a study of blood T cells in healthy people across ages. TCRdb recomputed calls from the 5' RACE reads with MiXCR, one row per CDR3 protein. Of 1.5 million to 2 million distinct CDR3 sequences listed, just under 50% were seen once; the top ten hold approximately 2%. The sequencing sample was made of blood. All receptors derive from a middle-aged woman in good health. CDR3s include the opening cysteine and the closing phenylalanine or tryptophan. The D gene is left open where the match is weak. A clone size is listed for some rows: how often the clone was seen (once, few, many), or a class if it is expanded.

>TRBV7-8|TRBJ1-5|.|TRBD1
TGTGCCAGCAGCTTAGGACAGGGGAGGATTAGCAATCAGCCCCAGCATTTT
CASSLGQGRISNQPQHF
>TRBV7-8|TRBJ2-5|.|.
TGTGCCAGCAGCTCGAGCCAGGACTGGGGGACCCAGTACTTC
CASSSSQDWGTQYF
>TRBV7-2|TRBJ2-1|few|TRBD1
TGTGCCAGCAGCTTTACCGGGACAGGGACCTACAATGAGCAGTTCTTC
CASSFTGTGTYNEQFF
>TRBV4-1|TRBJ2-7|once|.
TGCGCCAGCAGCCAGATAAATTCCTACGAGCAGTACTTC
CASSQINSYEQYF
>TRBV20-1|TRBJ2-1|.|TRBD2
TGCAGTGCTCTTAGCGGGGGGGCGGGCAATGAGCAGTTCTTC
CSALSGGAGNEQFF
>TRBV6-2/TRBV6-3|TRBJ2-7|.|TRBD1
TGTGCCAGCCCACAGGGGCCACTCTACGAGCAGTACTTC
CASPQGPLYEQYF
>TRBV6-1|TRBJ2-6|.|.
TGTGCCAGCAGTAAACGGGACTCTGGGGCCAACGTCCTGACTTTC
CASSKRDSGANVLTF
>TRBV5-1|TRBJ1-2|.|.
TGCGCCAGCAGCTTTTCCGGCTTTGGCTACACCTTC
CASSFSGFGYTF
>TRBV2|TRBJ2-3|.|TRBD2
TGTGCCAGCGCTGGAGCGGGGGCCTCCCCCGGGACGCAGTATTTT
CASAGAGASPGTQYF
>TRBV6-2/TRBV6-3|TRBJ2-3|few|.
TGTGCCACCGGGGACCAGCGGGCAGTAAGGTATTTT
CATGDQRAVRYF
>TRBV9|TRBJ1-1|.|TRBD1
TGTGCCAGCGGCGGACGACAGGGGATAACTGAAGCTTTCTTT
CASGGRQGITEAFF
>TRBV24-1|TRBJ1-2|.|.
TGTGCCACCAGTGATGCCCAGTTAGATTCTCATGGCTACACCTTC
CATSDAQLDSHGYTF
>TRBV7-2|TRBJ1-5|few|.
TGTGCCAGCACCGTCGTGGTGGATAGCAATCAGCCCCAGCATTTT
CASTVVVDSNQPQHF
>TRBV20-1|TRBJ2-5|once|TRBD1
TGCAGTGCTAGAGAGGGGACAGTAGACTACAATGAGCAGTACTTC
CSAREGTVDYNEQYF
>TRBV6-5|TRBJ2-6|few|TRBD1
TGTGCCAGCAGTTACATGGGACAGGGGGCTACGGGGGCCAACGTCCTGACTTTC
CASSYMGQGATGANVLTF
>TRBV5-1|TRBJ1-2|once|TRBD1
TGCGCCAGCAGCTTGGTGGTCCGGACAGGGATTAACTATGGCTACACCTTC
CASSLVVRTGINYGYTF
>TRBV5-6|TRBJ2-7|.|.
TGTGCCAGCAGCTTGGTCGATGGAGACGAGCAGTACTTC
CASSLVDGDEQYF
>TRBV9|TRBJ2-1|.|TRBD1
TGTGCCAGCAGCGTAGTAACAGGGGCGTTGGTAGGGGCCTACAATGAGCAGTTCTTC
CASSVVTGALVGAYNEQFF
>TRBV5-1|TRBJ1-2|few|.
TGCGCCAGCAGCCAAACAGAAGACTATGGCTACACCTTC
CASSQTEDYGYTF
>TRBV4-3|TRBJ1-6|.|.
TGCGCCAGCAGCCAAGATGGGGTGGCGGATTCACCCCTCCACTTT
CASSQDGVADSPLHF
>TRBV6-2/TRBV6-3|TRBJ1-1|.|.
TGTGCCAGCAGTTCTCCGGGGATGGGGACTGAAGCTTTCTTT
CASSSPGMGTEAFF
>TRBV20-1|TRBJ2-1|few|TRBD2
TGCAGTGCTAGAGATTTTAGCGGGGGGGCCAATGAGCAGTTCTTC
CSARDFSGGANEQFF
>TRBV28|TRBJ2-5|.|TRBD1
TGTGCCAGCAGACTCGCCAGGACAGGGAATGAGCAGTACTTC
CASRLARTGNEQYF
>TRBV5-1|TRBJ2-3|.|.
TGCGCCAGCAGCGGTATTAGCGTTTGGGGGGGGGCCGAAGATACGCAGTATTTT
CASSGISVWGGAEDTQYF
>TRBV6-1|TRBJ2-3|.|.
TGTGCCAGCAGTGAACCCAAGTCCCACAGGGTGGGGACAGATACGCAGTATTTT
CASSEPKSHRVGTDTQYF
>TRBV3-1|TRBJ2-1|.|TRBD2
TGTGCCAGCAGCCAAGATTCTGTAGCGGGGAGCTACAATGAGCAGTTCTTC
CASSQDSVAGSYNEQFF
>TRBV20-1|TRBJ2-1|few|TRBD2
TGCAGTGCGCCACCCGTAGCGGGGGGCTACAATGAGCAGTTCTTC
CSAPPVAGGYNEQFF
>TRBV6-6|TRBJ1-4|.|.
TGTGCCAGCAGAGGGACATTTAAACTGTTTTTT
CASRGTFKLFF
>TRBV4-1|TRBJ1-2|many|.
TGCGCCAGCAGCCAAGTTGAGGGGTATGGCTACACCTTC
CASSQVEGYGYTF
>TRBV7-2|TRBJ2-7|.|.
TGTGCCAGCAGCTCGCCGTGGGGGGTAGGGTACGAGCAGTACTTC
CASSSPWGVGYEQYF
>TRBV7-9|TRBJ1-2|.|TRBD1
TGTGCCAGCAGCCGGCCGACAGGGGGCGGCTATGGCTACACCTTC
CASSRPTGGGYGYTF
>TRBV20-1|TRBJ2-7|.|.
TGCAGTGCAGAATGGACAGACTCCTACGAGCAGTACTTC
CSAEWTDSYEQYF
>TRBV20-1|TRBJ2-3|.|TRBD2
TGCAGTGCGACTAGCCCCGCTACTAGCACAGATACGCAGTATTTT
CSATSPATSTDTQYF
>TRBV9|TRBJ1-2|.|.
TGTGCCAGCAGCGGCCCGGGACCTCCTTCGAGGCATGGCTACACCTTC
CASSGPGPPSRHGYTF
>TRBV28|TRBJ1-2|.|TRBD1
TGTGCCAGCAGTTTAGTGGACAGGGAGGACTATGGCTACACCTTC
CASSLVDREDYGYTF
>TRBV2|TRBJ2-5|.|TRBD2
TGTGCCAGCAATGGCGGATTCGGAGCGGGGGGGCTTCTGGAGACCCAGTACTTC
CASNGGFGAGGLLETQYF
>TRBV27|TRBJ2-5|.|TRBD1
TGTGCCAGCAGTAAGGGACAGATACAAGAGACCCAGTACTTC
CASSKGQIQETQYF
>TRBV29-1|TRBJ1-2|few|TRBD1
TGCAGCGTGGATCAGGGGGTCTCGGACTATGGCTACACCTTC
CSVDQGVSDYGYTF
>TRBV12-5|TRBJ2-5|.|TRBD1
TGTGCTAGTGCCCCCAGGACAGGGGAATCTAGGGAGACCCAGTACTTC
CASAPRTGESRETQYF
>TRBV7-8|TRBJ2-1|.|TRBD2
TGTGCCAGCAGCCGAGGACTAGCGGTCCGCGAGGAGCAGTTCTTC
CASSRGLAVREEQFF
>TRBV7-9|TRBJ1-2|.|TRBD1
TGTGCCAGCAGACCCGGACAGGACCCTAACTATGGCTACACCTTC
CASRPGQDPNYGYTF
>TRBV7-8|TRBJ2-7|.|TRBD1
TGTGCCAGCAGCTTACAAGGGACAGGGGCCCCTTACGAGCAGTACTTC
CASSLQGTGAPYEQYF
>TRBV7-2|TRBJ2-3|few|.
TGTGCCAGCAGCACATACCAGGGCACAGATACGCAGTATTTT
CASSTYQGTDTQYF
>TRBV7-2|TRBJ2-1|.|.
TGTGCCAGCAGCTTCGGCCGCCCAAGACAGGCTAGGGAGCAGTTCTTC
CASSFGRPRQAREQFF
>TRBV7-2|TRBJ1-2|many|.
TGTGCCAGCAGCCCAAGACAGGACTATGGCTACACCTTC
CASSPRQDYGYTF
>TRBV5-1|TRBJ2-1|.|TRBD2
TGCGCCAGCAGCCCCTTACTAGCGGGGTCCAATGAGCAGTTCTTC
CASSPLLAGSNEQFF
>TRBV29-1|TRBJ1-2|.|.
TGCAGCGTTCAGGGGATTAACTATGGCTACACCTTC
CSVQGINYGYTF
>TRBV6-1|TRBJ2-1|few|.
TGTGCCAGCAGTGAAGCCGCCGCCAGATATGAGCAGTTCTTC
CASSEAAARYEQFF
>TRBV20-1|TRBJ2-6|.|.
TGCAGTGCTAGAAAAAGGTCCCCTGGGACCAACGTCCTGACTTTC
CSARKRSPGTNVLTF
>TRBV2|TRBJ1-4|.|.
TGTGCCAGCAAAGTGGGGTCAACTAATGAAAAACTGTTTTTT
CASKVGSTNEKLFF
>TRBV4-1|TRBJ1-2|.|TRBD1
TGCGCCAGCAGCCAAGGTACAGGGGTTCACTATGGCTACACCTTC
CASSQGTGVHYGYTF
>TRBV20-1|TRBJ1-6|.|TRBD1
TGCAGGGCAGGGGGCGCAAGGAATTCACCCCTCCACTTT
CRAGGARNSPLHF
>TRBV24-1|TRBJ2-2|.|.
TGTGCCACCAGTGATTTGGGACCGAACACCGGGGAGCTGTTTTTT
CATSDLGPNTGELFF
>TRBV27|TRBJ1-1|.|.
TGTGCCAGCACCTCCGAGGGGGAAGCTTTCTTT
CASTSEGEAFF
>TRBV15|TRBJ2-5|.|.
TGTGCCACCAGCAGAAGGACAGCTCGAGAGACCCAGTACTTC
CATSRRTARETQYF
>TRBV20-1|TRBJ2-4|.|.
TGCAGTGCTCCCATACCGCCTTCCTACAATGAGCAGTACTTC
CSAPIPPSYNEQYF
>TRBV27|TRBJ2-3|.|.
TGTGCCAGCACTCCGAGGACGGGCGATACGCAGTATTTT
CASTPRTGDTQYF